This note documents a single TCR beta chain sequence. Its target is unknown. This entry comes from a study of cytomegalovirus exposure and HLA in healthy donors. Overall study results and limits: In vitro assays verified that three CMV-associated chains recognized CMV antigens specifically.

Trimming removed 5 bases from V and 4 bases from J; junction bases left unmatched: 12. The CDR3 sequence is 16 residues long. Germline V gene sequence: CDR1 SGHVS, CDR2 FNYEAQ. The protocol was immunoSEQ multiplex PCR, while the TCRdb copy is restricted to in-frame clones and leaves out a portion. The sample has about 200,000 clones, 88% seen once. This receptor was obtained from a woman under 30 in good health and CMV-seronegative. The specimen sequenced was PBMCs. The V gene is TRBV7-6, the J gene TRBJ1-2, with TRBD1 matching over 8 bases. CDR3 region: CASSETVGQGAYGYTF. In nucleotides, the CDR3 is TGTGCCAGCAGCGAGACGGTCGGCCAGGGGGCCTATGGCTACACCTTC.